This is a list of T cell receptor beta chains from one sample in a study of vaccination effects on CD4 cells after COVID-19. These receptors have no identified antigens. Here immunoSEQ multiplex PCR was the method, and the copy in TCRdb shows in-frame clones only, minus some. The sample has 71,000 or so clones, around 76% seen once. This sample comprised CD4+ T cells from PBMCs cultured with HCoV-OC43 spike peptides, obtained before COVID-19 vaccination. These receptor sequences come from a human donor who received a COVID-19 vaccine. Each CDR3 is given with its conserved first and last residue. A D gene is named only where the DNA matches it firmly. Rows may omit the clone size; those that give it use once, few, many or a size class.

TRBJ2-5 TRBV19 - - TGTGCCAGTAGTCCCCGACTAGATCGGGAGACCCAGTACTTC CASSPRLDRETQYF
TRBJ1-1 TRBV5-1 once TRBD1 TGCGCCAGCAGCGCAACGACAGGGTCGGAGACTGAAGCTTTCTTT CASSATTGSETEAFF
TRBJ1-6 TRBV5-4 - - TGTGCCAGCAGCTTGGTTGGGTTGGGATCACCCCTCCACTTT CASSLVGLGSPLHF
TRBJ1-5 TRBV24-1 - TRBD1 TGTGCCACCAGTGATGGGACAGGGTATAGCAATCAGCCCCAGCATTTT CATSDGTGYSNQPQHF
TRBJ1-1 TRBV21-1 - - TGTGCCAGCAGCAAAAGTTCCCCAGAGGGACACCTCTGGAACACTGAAGCTTTCTTT CASSKSSPEGHLWNTEAFF
TRBJ2-1 TRBV7-6 few - TGTGCCAGCAGCTCAGCTCCTCGGGGCTCGGAGTCAGGGGAGCAGTTCTTC CASSSAPRGSESGEQFF
TRBJ2-3 TRBV2 - TRBD1 TGTGCCAGCAGTGATCAGTGGACAGGGAGCACAGATACGCAGTATTTT CASSDQWTGSTDTQYF
TRBJ2-3 TRBV2 - TRBD2 TGTGCCAGCAGTGTTACGGGACTAGCGGGGCGGGATACGCAGTATTTT CASSVTGLAGRDTQYF
TRBJ1-2 TRBV28 - TRBD1 TGTGCCAGCAGTGGGGGACAGGGAGCTTTCGGCTACACCTTC CASSGGQGAFGYTF
TRBJ2-3 TRBV11-2 - - TGTGCCAGCCTCCCTCGGGCAACAAGCACAGATACGCAGTATTTT CASLPRATSTDTQYF